This T cell receptor (beta chain) is from a study of T-cell reconstitution after alpha-beta-depleted transplantation in children. The study, taken as a whole, reports: The high TCRbeta diversity at day 60 in some patients came from surviving recipient T cells and thymic progenitors. There were reportedly several hundred expanded graft clones from which alpha-beta T cells came about two months after transplant. From newly produced T cells came most of the T-cell counts and diversity one year after transplant.

V was clipped by 5 bases and J by 1 base, with 15 bases between them. There are 16 residues in the CDR3. Germline lookup yields CDR1 MNHNS and CDR2 SASEGT. Molecular barcoding with unique molecular identifiers was used for the TCRbeta library. TCRdb fed the PCR reads into MiXCR, producing one record per CDR3 protein. Of around 500,000 distinct CDR3 sequences detected, 23% appear once; the ten largest clones hold 13% to 15%. Note on this clonotype: The antigen is unknown.

The V call is TRBV6-1, the J call TRBJ1-5, with D possibly being TRBD1 (5 bases). This specimen consisted of PBMCs, mostly from graft donor cells, obtained 360 days after TCRalphabeta/CD19-depleted stem cell transplant. The clonotype comes from a boy under three years old who had a stem cell transplant for acute myeloid leukemia, so the T cells may come from the graft donor. The CDR3 region is CASSPLKGLSNQPQHF. CDR3 in DNA: TGTGCCAGCAGTCCCCTAAAGGGGTTGAGCAATCAGCCCCAGCATTTT.